This T cell receptor (beta chain) was captured in a study of T cells after yellow fever vaccination. CDR1 MNHEY and CDR2 SMNVEV come from the germline V gene (reference sequence). This CDR3 contains 12 residues. V was shortened by 4 bases and J by 2 bases, with 6 bases between the two germline ends. Study results and limitations: The study re-detected most primary-vaccination clones after the booster (roughly 95% CD4, approximately 88% CD8).

With regard to this clonotype: Its antigen is as yet unknown. A much larger clone lies one base from this, so it may be a read error.

TCRdb reprocessed the 5' RACE reads with MiXCR, giving one entry per CDR3 protein. The sample contains under 300,000 distinct CDR3 sequences, 6.9% of which appear only once. J is TRBJ2-7 and V is TRBV27; no firm D call. The sequencing here drew on CD4+ T cells sorted from PBMCs, taken 15 days after the yellow fever booster vaccination. The receptor was derived from a man between 25 and 39 years old who received the YFV17D yellow fever vaccine. The CDR3 is CASSSTTYEQYF. The CDR3 region has the DNA TGTGCCAGCAGTTCCACCACCTACGAGCAGTACTTC.